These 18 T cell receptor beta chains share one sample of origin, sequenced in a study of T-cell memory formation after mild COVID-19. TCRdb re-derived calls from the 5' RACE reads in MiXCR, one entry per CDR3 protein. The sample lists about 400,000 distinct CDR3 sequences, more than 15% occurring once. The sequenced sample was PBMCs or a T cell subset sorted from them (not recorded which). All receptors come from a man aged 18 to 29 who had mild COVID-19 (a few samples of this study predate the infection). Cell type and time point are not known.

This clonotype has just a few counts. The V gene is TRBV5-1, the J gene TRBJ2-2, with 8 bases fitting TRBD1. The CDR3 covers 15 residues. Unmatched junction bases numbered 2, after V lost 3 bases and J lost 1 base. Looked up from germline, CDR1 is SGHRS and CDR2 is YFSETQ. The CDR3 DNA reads TGCGCCAGCAGCTGGGACAGGCTGAACACCGGGGAGCTGTTTTTT. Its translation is CASSWDRLNTGELFF.

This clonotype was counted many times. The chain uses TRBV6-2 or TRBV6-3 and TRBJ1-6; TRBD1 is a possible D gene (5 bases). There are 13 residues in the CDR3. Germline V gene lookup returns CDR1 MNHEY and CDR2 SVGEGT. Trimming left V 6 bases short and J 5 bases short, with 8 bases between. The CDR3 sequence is CASSREDNSPLHF. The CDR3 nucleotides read TGTGCCAGCAGCAGGGAGGATAATTCACCCCTCCACTTT.

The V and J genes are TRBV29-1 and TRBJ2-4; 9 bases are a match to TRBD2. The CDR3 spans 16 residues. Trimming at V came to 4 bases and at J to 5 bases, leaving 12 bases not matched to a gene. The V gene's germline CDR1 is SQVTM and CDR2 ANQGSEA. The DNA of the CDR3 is TGCAGCGTTGTGTTGGTGAGCGGGGGGCCCCAAAACATTCAGTACTTC. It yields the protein CSVVLVSGGPQNIQYF.

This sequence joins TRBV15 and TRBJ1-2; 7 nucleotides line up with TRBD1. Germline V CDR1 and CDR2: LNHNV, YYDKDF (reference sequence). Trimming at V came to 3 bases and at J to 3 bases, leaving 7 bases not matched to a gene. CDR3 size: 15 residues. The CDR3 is CATSRRYGQDYGYTF. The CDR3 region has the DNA TGTGCCACCAGCAGGAGATATGGACAGGACTATGGCTACACCTTC.

CDR3 loop: CASSFRPGQGHRSLLFF. DNA for the CDR3: TGTGCCAGCAGTTTTAGACCGGGACAGGGACATCGCAGTCTGCTGTTTTTT. The rearrangement uses TRBV27 and TRBJ2-2; 9 bases fit TRBD1. The V gene end was trimmed by 3 bases and the J gene end by 13 bases; junction bases not matched to a gene: 18. The CDR3 is made up of 17 amino acids. Germline V gene data show CDR1 as MNHEY and CDR2 as SMNVEV (reference sequence).

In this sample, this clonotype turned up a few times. The CDR3 nucleotides read TGCGCCAGCAGCCAAGATTGGCATAGCAATCAGCCCCAGCATTTT. Translated: CASSQDWHSNQPQHF. The chain couples TRBV4-3 to TRBJ1-5; D is unresolved. This CDR3 spans 15 amino acids. Trimming left V 0 bases short and J 0 bases short, with 6 bases between. Germline lookup yields CDR1 LGHNA and CDR2 YSLEER.

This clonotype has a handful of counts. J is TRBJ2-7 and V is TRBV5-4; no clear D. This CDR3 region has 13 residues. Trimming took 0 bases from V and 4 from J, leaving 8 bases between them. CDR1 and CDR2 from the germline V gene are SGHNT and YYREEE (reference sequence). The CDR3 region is CASSLGSNYEQYF. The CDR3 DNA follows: TGTGCCAGCAGCTTGGGCAGTAATTACGAGCAGTACTTC. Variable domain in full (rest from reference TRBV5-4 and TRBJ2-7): ETGVTQSPTHLIKTRGQQVTLRCSSQSGHNTVSWYQQALGQGPQFIFQYYREEENGRGNFPPRFSGLQFPNYSSELNVNALELDDSALYLCASSLGSNYEQYFGPGTRLTVT.

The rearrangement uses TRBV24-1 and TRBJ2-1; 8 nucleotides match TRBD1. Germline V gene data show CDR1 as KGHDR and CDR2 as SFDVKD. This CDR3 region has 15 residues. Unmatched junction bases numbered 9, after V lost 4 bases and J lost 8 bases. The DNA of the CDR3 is TGTGCCACCAGTGAAAAAAGGACAGGGTATCATGAGCAGTTCTTC. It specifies CATSEKRTGYHEQFF.

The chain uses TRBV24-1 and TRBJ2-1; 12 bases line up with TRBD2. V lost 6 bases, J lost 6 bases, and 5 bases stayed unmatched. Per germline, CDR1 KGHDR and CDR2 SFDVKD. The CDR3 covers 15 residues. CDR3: CATSTPSGGANEQFF. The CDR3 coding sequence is TGTGCCACCAGTACTCCTAGCGGGGGGGCCAATGAGCAGTTCTTC.

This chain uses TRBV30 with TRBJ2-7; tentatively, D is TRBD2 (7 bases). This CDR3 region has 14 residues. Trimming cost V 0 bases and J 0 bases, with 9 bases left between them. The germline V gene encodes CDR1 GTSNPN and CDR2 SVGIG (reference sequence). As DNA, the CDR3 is TGTGCCTGGAGTGTGGGAGGGGGCTCCTACGAGCAGTACTTC. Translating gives CAWSVGGGSYEQYF.

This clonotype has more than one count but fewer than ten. The CDR3 here is CASSPTGFRGAEAFF. In nucleotides, the CDR3 is TGTGCCAGCAGCCCGACCGGGTTTAGAGGGGCTGAAGCTTTCTTT. V gene TRBV7-2 combines with J gene TRBJ1-1; D possibly corresponds to TRBD1 (5 bases). This CDR3 spans 15 amino acids. Germline lookup yields CDR1 SGHTA and CDR2 FQGNSA. Trimming stripped 5 bases from V and 6 bases from J, with 19 bases between. Full variable domain (rest looked up from reference TRBV7-2 and TRBJ1-1): GAGVSQSPSNKVTEKGKDVELRCDPISGHTALYWYRQSLGQGLEFLIYFQGNSAPDKSGLPSDRFSAERTGGSVSTLTIQRTQQEDSAVYLCASSPTGFRGAEAFFGQGTRLTVV.

The CDR3 DNA reads as TGTGCCAGCAGCTCGGACAGGGGGCGAATAAATGAGCAGTTCTTC. Amino acids: CASSSDRGRINEQFF. The chain recombines TRBV7-9 with TRBJ2-1; the match to TRBD1 covers 11 bases. The CDR3 length is 15 residues. Trimming took 4 bases from V and 7 from J; bases not matched to a gene: 6. CDR1 SEHNR and CDR2 FQNEAQ come from the germline V gene (reference sequence). The full variable domain, with the rest looked up from reference TRBV7-9 and TRBJ2-1, is DTGVSQNPRHKITKRGQNVTFRCDPISEHNRLYWYRQTLGQGPEFLTYFQNEAQLEKSRLLSDRFSAERPKGSFSTLEIQRTEQGDSAMYLCASSSDRGRINEQFFGPGTRLTVL.

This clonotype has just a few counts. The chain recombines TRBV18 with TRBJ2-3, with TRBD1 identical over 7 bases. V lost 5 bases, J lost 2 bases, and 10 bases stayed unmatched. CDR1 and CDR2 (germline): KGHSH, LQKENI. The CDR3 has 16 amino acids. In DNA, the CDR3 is TGTGCCAGCTCAGAAAGGGGGCGAGCCTTCACAGATACGCAGTATTTT. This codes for CASSERGRAFTDTQYF.

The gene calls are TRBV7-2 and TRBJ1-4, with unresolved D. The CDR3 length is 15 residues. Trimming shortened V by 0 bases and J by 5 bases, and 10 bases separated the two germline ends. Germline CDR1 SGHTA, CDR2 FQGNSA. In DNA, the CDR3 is TGTGCCAGCAGCTTAGCCGGGAGAGGGAATGAAAAACTGTTTTTT. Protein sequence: CASSLAGRGNEKLFF.

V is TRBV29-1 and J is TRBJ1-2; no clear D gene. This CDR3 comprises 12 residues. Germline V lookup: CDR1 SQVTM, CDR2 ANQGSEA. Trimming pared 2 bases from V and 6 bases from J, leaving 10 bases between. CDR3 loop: CSVESGPDGYTF. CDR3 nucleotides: TGCAGCGTTGAATCTGGGCCCGATGGCTACACCTTC.

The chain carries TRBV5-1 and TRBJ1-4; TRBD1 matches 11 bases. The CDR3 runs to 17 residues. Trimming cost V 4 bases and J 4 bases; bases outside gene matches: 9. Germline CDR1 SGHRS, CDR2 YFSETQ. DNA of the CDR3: TGCGCCAGCAGCCGAAATCCGGGACAGGGGGGTAATGAAAAACTGTTTTTT. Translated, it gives CASSRNPGQGGNEKLFF. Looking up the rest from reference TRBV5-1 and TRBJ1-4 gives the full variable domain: KAGVTQTPRYLIKTRGQQVTLSCSPISGHRSVSWYQQTPGQGLQFLFEYFSETQRNKGNFPGRFSGRQFSNSRSEMNVSTLELGDSALYLCASSRNPGQGGNEKLFFGSGTQLSVL.

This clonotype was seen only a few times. CDR3 sequence (DNA): TGCAGTCCCAGGGGTACAATAGCGTCGGTCACAGATACGCAGTATTTT. It encodes CSPRGTIASVTDTQYF. The chain uses TRBV20-1 and TRBJ2-3, with D possibly matching TRBD1 (6 bases). Trimming removed 8 bases from V and 2 bases from J, with 23 bases in between. Germline lookup yields CDR1 DFQATT and CDR2 SNEGSKA (reference sequence). The CDR3 totals 16 residues.

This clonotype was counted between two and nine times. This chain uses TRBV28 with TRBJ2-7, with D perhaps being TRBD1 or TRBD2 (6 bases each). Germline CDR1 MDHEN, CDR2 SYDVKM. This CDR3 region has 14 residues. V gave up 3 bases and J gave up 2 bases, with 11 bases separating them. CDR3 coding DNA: TGTGCCAGCAGTTTGGGGGGCAGACCCTACGAGCAGTACGTC. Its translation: CASSLGGRPYEQYV.